These 13 T cell receptor beta chains were sequenced from one sample in a study of blood T cell repertoires in COVID-19. The method was immunoSEQ multiplex PCR; TCRdb's version includes in-frame clones alone and lacks a portion of them. This sample has approximately 110,000 clones, with over 75% found just once. Sequenced: peripheral blood. Receptor source: a man aged 50-59 years with acute or convalescent COVID-19.

This sequence joins TRBV5-6 and TRBJ1-2, with D perhaps matching TRBD1 (5 bases). Trimming took 5 bases from V and 7 from J, leaving 9 bases between them. Germline-derived CDR1 and CDR2 are SGHDT and YYEEEE. This CDR3 region has 11 residues. The CDR3 DNA reads TGTGCCAGCAGTCAGGGTTTTGGCTACACCTTC. It specifies CASSQGFGYTF.

The rearrangement joins TRBV9 to TRBJ2-3; 8 nucleotides match TRBD2. V lost 3 bases to trimming and J lost 0 bases; unmatched junction nucleotides: 12. The CDR3 covers 18 residues. Per the germline V gene, CDR1 is SGDLS and CDR2 is YYNGEE. The CDR3, as DNA: TGTGCCAGCAGCGCCCCCCGCGGGAGGAGCCCTAGCACAGATACGCAGTATTTT. The encoded protein is CASSAPRGRSPSTDTQYF.

This clone appeared a few times. This chain connects TRBV7-3 to TRBJ2-7, with a weak D call TRBD1 (6 bases). CDR3 length: 13 amino acids. V lost 3 bases, J lost 3 bases, and 9 bases lay in between. From germline, CDR1 is SGHTA and CDR2 FQGTGA. The CDR3 bases are TGTGCCAGCAGCTTCCAACAGGGCTACGAGCAGTACTTC. The encoded protein is CASSFQQGYEQYF. Based on the CDR3 plus reference TRBV7-3 and TRBJ2-7, the full variable domain is GAGVSQTPSNKVTEKGKYVELRCDPISGHTALYWYRQSLGQGPEFLIYFQGTGAADDSGLPNDRFFAVRPEGSVSTLKIQRTERGDSAVYLCASSFQQGYEQYFGPGTRLTVT.

This clone has only one observation. Here the CDR3 reads CASSPSDTGELFF. DNA of the CDR3: TGTGCCAGCTCACCATCCGACACCGGGGAGCTGTTTTTT. The chain joins TRBV18 to TRBJ2-2; D remains ambiguous. The CDR3 has 13 residues. Germline lookup yields CDR1 KGHSH and CDR2 LQKENI. Trimming took 2 bases from V and 3 from J, leaving 4 bases between them.

The chain recombines TRBV18 with TRBJ2-4; TRBD1 matches 12 bases. CDR1 and CDR2 from the germline V gene are KGHSH and LQKENI. The CDR3 contains 19 residues. The V and J ends lost 4 bases and 0 bases, in that order; junction bases with no gene match: 10. The CDR3 here is CASSLHGTGGAGAKNIQYF. The CDR3 DNA sequence: TGTGCCAGCTCACTCCATGGGACAGGGGGCGCGGGAGCCAAAAACATTCAGTACTTC.

The chain joins TRBV7-6 to TRBJ2-7, with 8 bases that match TRBD1. CDR1 is SGHVS and CDR2 is FNYEAQ in the germline V gene. Losses at the gene ends were 1 base for V and 3 bases for J; bases not matched to a gene: 8. The CDR3 contains 16 residues. The CDR3 coding sequence is TGTGCCAGCAGCTTAGATTTTAGGACAGGGTACTACGAGCAGTACTTC. Protein: CASSLDFRTGYYEQYF.

V is TRBV29-1 and J is TRBJ2-1; D perhaps matches TRBD2 (6 bases). The CDR3 is 14 amino acids. Germline-derived CDR1 and CDR2 are SQVTM and ANQGSEA. V lost 4 bases, J lost 4 bases, and 14 bases lay in between. The CDR3 sequence: CSVGWGGMYNEQFF. CDR3 DNA sequence: TGCAGCGTTGGGTGGGGCGGGATGTACAATGAGCAGTTCTTC.

This chain links TRBV27 with TRBJ2-3, with a possible D match to TRBD1 (6 bases). The CDR3 extends over 16 amino acids. Trimming stripped 10 bases from V and 0 bases from J, with 20 bases between. The germline V gene encodes CDR1 MNHEY and CDR2 SMNVEV (reference sequence). CDR3 sequence (DNA): TGTGCCACCCGGGACACATCGATAACTAGCACAGATACGCAGTATTTT. Amino acids: CATRDTSITSTDTQYF.

The chain combines TRBV15 with TRBJ2-2, with D unclear. The CDR3 totals 11 residues. V lost 8 bases, J lost 4 bases, and 5 bases lay in between. Germline V gene lookup returns CDR1 LNHNV and CDR2 YYDKDF (reference sequence). The CDR3 here is CATSGTGELFF. CDR3 bases: TGTGCCACCTCCGGCACCGGGGAGCTGTTTTTT.

The chain carries TRBV10-1 and TRBJ2-7; weak D call: TRBD2 (5 bases). CDR3 length: 14 amino acids. Germline CDR1 and CDR2: WNHNN and SYGVQD (reference sequence). Trimming stripped 2 bases from V and 3 bases from J, with 11 bases between. As DNA, the CDR3 is TGCGCCAGCAGTGAGGGGTCGGGGAACTACGAGCAGTACTTC. As protein: CASSEGSGNYEQYF.

V and J are TRBV18 and TRBJ1-1, with TRBD1 matching 12 bases. The V segment lost 3 bases and the J segment 3 bases; nucleotides outside the gene matches: 2. Germline V CDR1 and CDR2: KGHSH, LQKENI. The length of the CDR3 is 15 residues. The CDR3 DNA sequence: TGTGCCAGCTCACCGGGACAGGGGGCCTACACTGAAGCTTTCTTT. Protein product: CASSPGQGAYTEAFF.

This clone was counted once. This chain joins TRBV27 and TRBJ2-1, with 8 bases matching TRBD2. The ends lost 8 bases at V and 4 bases at J; junction bases unmatched: 7. CDR1 and CDR2 (germline): MNHEY, SMNVEV (reference sequence). This CDR3 has 14 residues. This CDR3 is CASGRLAWYNEQFF. CDR3 DNA: TGTGCCAGCGGTCGACTAGCGTGGTACAATGAGCAGTTCTTC.

This chain uses TRBV12-3 or TRBV12-4 with TRBJ1-1; D not certain. The V end lost 8 bases, the J end lost 5 bases, and 6 bases lay between the germline ends. The CDR3 is 10 amino acids. The CDR3 here is CASVRTEAFF. CDR3 sequence (DNA): TGTGCCAGCGTCCGGACTGAAGCTTTCTTT.